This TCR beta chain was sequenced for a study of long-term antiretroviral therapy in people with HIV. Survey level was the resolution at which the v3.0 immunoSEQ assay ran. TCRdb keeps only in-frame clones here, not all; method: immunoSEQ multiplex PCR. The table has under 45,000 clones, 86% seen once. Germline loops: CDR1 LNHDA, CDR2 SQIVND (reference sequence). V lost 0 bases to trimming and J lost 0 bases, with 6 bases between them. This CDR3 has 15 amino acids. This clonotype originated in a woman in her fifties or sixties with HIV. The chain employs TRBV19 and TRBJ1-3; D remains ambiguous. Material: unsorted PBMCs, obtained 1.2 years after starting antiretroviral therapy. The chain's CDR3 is CASSIDGNSGNTIYF. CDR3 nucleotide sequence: TGTGCCAGTAGTATAGACGGAAACTCTGGAAACACCATATATTTT.